The 25 T cell receptor beta chains given below trace back to one sample, sequenced in a study of blood T cell repertoires in COVID-19. TCRdb's copy holds only in-frame clones and misses some; the assay was immunoSEQ multiplex PCR. The sample lists 200,000 to 250,000 clones; approximately 83% were seen once. Specimen: peripheral blood. The source of these receptors is a woman aged 45-59 years with acute or convalescent COVID-19.

This clone appeared a few times. The V and J genes are TRBV7-2 and TRBJ2-2; 11 bases agree with TRBD2. J was trimmed by 6 bases and V by 0 bases; bases with no gene match: 6. The CDR3 spans 17 residues. The V gene's germline CDR1 is SGHTA and CDR2 FQGNSA. In DNA, the CDR3 is TGTGCCAGCAGCTTAGCCCTTTTAGCGGGGGGGCCCGGGGAGCTGTTTTTT. Its translation: CASSLALLAGGPGELFF.

The rearrangement joins TRBV3-1 (or the pseudogene TRBV3-2) to TRBJ1-6, with no clear D. CDR3 length: 16 amino acids. In germline, CDR1 is LGHDT, CDR2 YNNKEL (reference sequence). V dropped 4 bases and J dropped 11 bases, with 21 bases sitting between them. This chain's CDR3 is CASSPSGRTDGTPLHF. The DNA of the CDR3 is TGTGCCAGCAGCCCCTCCGGGAGAACGGACGGGACACCCCTCCACTTT.

The V call is TRBV5-6, the J call TRBJ1-5; a possible D gene is TRBD1 (5 bases). The ends were cut back, 3 bases at V and 0 bases at J, with 10 bases in the middle. CDR1 is SGHDT, CDR2 YYEEEE, per germline. The length of the CDR3 is 15 residues. The CDR3 spells CASSSTVSSNQPQHF. The CDR3 bases are TGTGCCAGCAGCTCGACAGTTAGTAGCAATCAGCCCCAGCATTTT.

Many counts were recorded for this clone. The chain carries TRBV19 and TRBJ1-5, with 7 bases matching TRBD1. V was pared by 6 bases and J by 9 bases, with 5 bases of the junction left unmatched. Germline V gene sequence: CDR1 LNHDA, CDR2 SQIVND (reference sequence). The CDR3 covers 12 residues. CDR3 in amino acids: CASSDRELPQHF. Here the CDR3 DNA reads TGTGCCAGTAGCGACAGGGAATTGCCCCAGCATTTT.

V and J are TRBV27 and TRBJ2-2; 13 bases fit TRBD2. The CDR3 loop spans 15 amino acids. Germline-derived CDR1 and CDR2 are MNHEY and SMNVEV (reference sequence). V shed 3 bases and J 8 bases; nucleotides not matched to a gene: 3. The CDR3 region has the DNA TGTGCCAGCAGTTTGTGGACTAGCGGGAGTGGGGAGCTGTTTTTT. Its protein is CASSLWTSGSGELFF.

This clone has more than one count but fewer than ten. The rearrangement links TRBV3-1 (or the pseudogene TRBV3-2) to TRBJ2-2; possibly TRBD2 for D (5 bases). The V end was cut by 8 bases, the J end by 4 bases, with 14 bases between. Germline V CDR1 and CDR2: LGHDT, YNNKEL (reference sequence). This CDR3 region has 14 residues. CDR3 residues: CASHGPAGTGELFF. CDR3 DNA sequence: TGTGCCAGCCACGGACCCGCGGGCACCGGGGAGCTGTTTTTT.

The chain combines TRBV21-1 with TRBJ2-7; whether TRBD2, the table's D call, matches the DNA was not checked. TRBV21-1 is labeled a pseudogene. CDR3 length: 12 residues. CDR3 amino acids: CASSKASGEQYF. CDR3 sequence (DNA): TGTGCCAGCAGCAAAGCCAGCGGCGAGCAGTACTTC.

This clone came up once. The chain is built from TRBV2 and TRBJ1-1; TRBD1 matches at 11 bases. The trim removed 1 base at V and 11 bases at J, leaving 9 bases unmatched. Germline V gene lookup returns CDR1 SNHLY and CDR2 FYNNEI. This CDR3 has 15 residues. The CDR3 loop is CASSEVVRTGGRAFF. The CDR3 region has the DNA TGTGCCAGCAGTGAAGTAGTACGGACAGGGGGCAGGGCTTTCTTT. The whole variable domain, remainder taken from reference TRBV2 and TRBJ1-1, is EPEVTQTPSHQVTQMGQEVILRCVPISNHLYFYWYRQILGQKVEFLVSFYNNEISEKSEIFDDQFSVERPDGSNFTLKIRSTKLEDSAMYFCASSEVVRTGGRAFFGQGTRLTVV.

The V call is TRBV5-3, the J call TRBJ2-1, with TRBD2 identical over 10 bases. TRBV5-3 is flagged as an ORF with uncertain function. The CDR3 has 16 residues. V lost 3 bases and J lost 6; bases outside the gene matches: 9. CDR3 sequence (DNA): TGTGCCAGAAGCTCTCTAGCGGGAGTAACATGCAATGAGCAGTTCTTC. Protein sequence: CARSSLAGVTCNEQFF.

The V and J genes are TRBV7-9 and TRBJ2-7; TRBD1 matches 8 bases. Germline values: CDR1 SEHNR, CDR2 FQNEAQ (reference sequence). The CDR3 length is 14 residues. The junction had 6 bases not matched to a gene; V was cut back by 5 bases and J by 3 bases. The CDR3 DNA sequence: TGTGCCAGCAGCCAATCCGACAGGGGCTACGAGCAGTACTTC. This encodes CASSQSDRGYEQYF.

The J gene is TRBJ1-1, the V gene TRBV3-1 (or the pseudogene TRBV3-2); 7 bases line up with TRBD1. This CDR3 comprises 13 residues. Losses at the gene ends were 0 bases for V and 9 bases for J; bases not matched to a gene: 4. Germline V gives CDR1 LGHDT, CDR2 YNNKEL (reference sequence). The CDR3 DNA reads TGTGCCAGCAGCCAAGACCCGAGGGGGCAAGCTTTCTTT. Its translation is CASSQDPRGQAFF.

The chain has TRBV9 and TRBJ1-3; D is unresolved. Germline lookup yields CDR1 SGDLS and CDR2 YYNGEE. The CDR3 has 16 amino acids. Trimming cost V 0 bases and J 4 bases, with 14 bases left between them. The DNA for the CDR3 is TGTGCCAGCAGCGTAGGGGCCTCTAAGCAGGGAAACACCATATATTTT. This sequence encodes CASSVGASKQGNTIYF. Full variable domain (outside the CDR3, taken from reference TRBV9 and TRBJ1-3): DSGVTQTPKHLITATGQRVTLRCSPRSGDLSVYWYQQSLDQGLQFLIQYYNGEERAKGNILERFSAQQFPDLHSELNLSSLELGDSALYFCASSVGASKQGNTIYFGEGSWLTVV.

This clone was counted between two and nine times. The V and J genes are TRBV4-2 and TRBJ2-2; possible D gene TRBD2, 5 bases. The germline gives CDR1 LGHNA, CDR2 YNFKEQ. CDR3 length: 16 amino acids. The ends were cut back, 1 base at V and 4 bases at J, with 13 bases in the middle. The CDR3 region has the DNA TGTGCCAGCAGCCAAGCTACTAGACGGGGCACCGGGGAGCTGTTTTTT. Its translation is CASSQATRRGTGELFF.

The CDR3 here is CASSTQGLNTEAFF. Here the CDR3 DNA reads TGCGCCAGCAGCACACAGGGGCTGAACACTGAAGCTTTCTTT. The V call is TRBV5-1, the J call TRBJ1-1, with TRBD1 matching 7 bases. CDR1 and CDR2 from the germline V gene are SGHRS and YFSETQ. The length of the CDR3 is 14 residues. V shed 4 bases and J 0 bases; nucleotides not matched to a gene: 3.

This chain connects TRBV28 to TRBJ1-5, with a weak D call TRBD1 (5 bases). V was pared by 5 bases and J by 7 bases, with 15 bases between. CDR3 length equals 14 residues. Germline assignment: CDR1 MDHEN and CDR2 SYDVKM. CDR3 bases: TGTGCCAGCAGTCTCTGGGGGGAGAGGCAGCCCCAGCATTTT. Translation: CASSLWGERQPQHF.

This clone was detected once. The chain employs TRBV9 and TRBJ1-6; 7 positions match TRBD1. The CDR3 loop spans 13 amino acids. V shed 4 bases, J shed 6 bases, and the junction held 1 base outside the gene matches. Per germline, CDR1 SGDLS and CDR2 YYNGEE. CDR3 DNA sequence: TGTGCCAGCAGCACAGGGGTTAATTCACCCCTCCACTTT. Its protein product is CASSTGVNSPLHF.

This chain uses TRBV24-1 with TRBJ2-2; no firm D call. In germline, CDR1 is KGHDR, CDR2 SFDVKD. The CDR3 extends over 14 amino acids. The V end was cut by 3 bases, the J end by 1 base, with 5 bases between. DNA for the CDR3: TGTGCCACCAGTGATACAGTGAACACCGGGGAGCTGTTTTTT. Protein product: CATSDTVNTGELFF.

The V and J genes are TRBV11-1 and TRBJ2-1; possibly TRBD1 for D (6 bases). Between the trimmed V and J ends, which lost 3 bases and 9 bases, there was a span of 15 bases. Germline V gene lookup returns CDR1 SGHAT and CDR2 FQDESV (reference sequence). CDR3 length: 14 amino acids. CDR3 loop: CASSLTGPEGEQFF. In DNA form, the CDR3 reads TGTGCCAGCAGCTTGACAGGTCCCGAGGGTGAGCAGTTCTTC.

The rearrangement joins TRBV4-3 to TRBJ1-2, with D unresolved. CDR3 size: 14 residues. Germline V gene lookup returns CDR1 LGHNA and CDR2 YSLEER. V dropped 0 bases and J dropped 5 bases, with 10 bases sitting between them. CDR3 sequence: CASSQEADYYGYTF. CDR3 coding DNA: TGCGCCAGCAGCCAAGAGGCAGACTATTATGGCTACACCTTC.

This chain links TRBV7-9 with TRBJ1-2, with TRBD1 identical over 7 bases. CDR3 length: 15 residues. The ends lost 5 bases at V and 7 bases at J; junction bases unmatched: 13. Germline V CDR1 and CDR2: SEHNR, FQNEAQ (reference sequence). This CDR3 reads CASSLRSTGVFGYTF. CDR3 coding DNA: TGTGCCAGCAGCCTCAGATCTACAGGGGTTTTTGGCTACACCTTC.

On this clone itself: Relative to the germline gene, one junction end is altered; a read error may explain this. V gene TRBV28 combines with J gene TRBJ2-1; possibly TRBD2 for D (6 bases). This CDR3 contains 11 residues. Germline CDR1 and CDR2: MDHEN and SYDVKM. The CDR3 region has the DNA TGTGCCAGCAGTTTCCGGCGGGGTGTCCTCTTC. This translates into CASSFRRGVLF.

The chain carries TRBV10-2 and TRBJ1-5, with a weak D call TRBD1 (6 bases). Per germline, CDR1 WSHSY and CDR2 SAAADI. V lost 0 bases to trimming and J lost 6 bases, with 12 bases between them. The CDR3 sequence is 15 residues long. CDR3 sequence reads: CASSESRGAGQPQHF. The DNA of the CDR3 is TGCGCCAGCAGTGAGTCGCGGGGGGCTGGTCAGCCCCAGCATTTT.

The chain employs TRBV19 and TRBJ2-1; TRBD2 aligns across 11 bases. V shed 5 bases and J 2 bases; nucleotides not matched to a gene: 11. Germline V gives CDR1 LNHDA, CDR2 SQIVND (reference sequence). There are 18 residues in the CDR3. CDR3: CASSLRHLAGGTYNEQFF. The CDR3, as DNA: TGTGCCAGTAGTCTTCGACATCTAGCGGGAGGAACCTACAATGAGCAGTTCTTC.

The J gene is TRBJ1-2, the V gene TRBV5-6; D gene uncertain. Germline CDR1 SGHDT, CDR2 YYEEEE. CDR3 length equals 12 residues. V lost 0 bases to trimming and J lost 11 bases, with 11 bases between them. The DNA of the CDR3 is TGTGCCAGCAGCTTGGGGGAAGGGAGTTACACCTTC. This gives the protein CASSLGEGSYTF.

This clone was counted only a few times. The V and J genes are TRBV27 and TRBJ1-5; 10 bases align to TRBD1. V lost 8 bases, J lost 3 bases, and 7 bases stayed unmatched. The CDR3 is made up of 15 amino acids. CDR1 and CDR2 (germline): MNHEY, SMNVEV (reference sequence). The CDR3 sequence: CASRPGQGFNQPQHF. The CDR3, as DNA: TGTGCCAGCCGTCCGGGACAGGGGTTCAATCAGCCCCAGCATTTT.